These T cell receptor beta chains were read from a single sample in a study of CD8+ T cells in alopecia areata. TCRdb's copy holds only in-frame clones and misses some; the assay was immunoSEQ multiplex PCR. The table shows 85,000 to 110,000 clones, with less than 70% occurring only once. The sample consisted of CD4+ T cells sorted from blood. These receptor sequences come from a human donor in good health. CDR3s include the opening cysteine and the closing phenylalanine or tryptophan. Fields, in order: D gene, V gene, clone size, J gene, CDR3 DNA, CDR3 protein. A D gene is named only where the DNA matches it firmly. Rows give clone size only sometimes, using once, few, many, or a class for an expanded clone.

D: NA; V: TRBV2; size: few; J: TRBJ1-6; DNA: TGTGCCAGCAGTGTACGGGAGGGCCGAGATTCACCCCTCCACTTT; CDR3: CASSVREGRDSPLHF
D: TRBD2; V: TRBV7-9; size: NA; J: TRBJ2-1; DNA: TGTGCCAGCAGCCCAACGGGGGGGCCCTCCTACAATGAGCAGTTCTTC; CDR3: CASSPTGGPSYNEQFF
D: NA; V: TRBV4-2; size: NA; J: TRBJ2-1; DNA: TGTGCCAGCAGCCAAGGCGGGGCCATCCTCTCCTACAATGAGCAGTTCTTC; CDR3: CASSQGGAILSYNEQFF
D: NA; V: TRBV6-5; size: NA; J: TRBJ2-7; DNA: TGTGCCAGCAGTTATGGTTGGCGATACGAGCAGTACTTC; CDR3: CASSYGWRYEQYF
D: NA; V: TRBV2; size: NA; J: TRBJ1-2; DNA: TGTGCCAGCAGTGAACGACAGGTCTATGGCTACACCTTC; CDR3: CASSERQVYGYTF
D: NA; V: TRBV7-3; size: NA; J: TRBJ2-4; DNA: TGTGCCAGCAGCTTCAGGGGAGGGGACATTCAGTACTTC; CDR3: CASSFRGGDIQYF
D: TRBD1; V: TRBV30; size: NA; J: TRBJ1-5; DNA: TGTGCCTGGAGCGTCGCTGGGACAGGGCTTGGTCAGCCCCAGCATTTT; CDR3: CAWSVAGTGLGQPQHF
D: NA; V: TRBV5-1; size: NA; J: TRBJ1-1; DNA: TGCGCCAGCAACGGGGGAAACACTGAAGCTTTCTTT; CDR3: CASNGGNTEAFF
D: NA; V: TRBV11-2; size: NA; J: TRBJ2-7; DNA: TGTGCCAGCAACCCAGGGGTGACCTACGAGCAGTACTTC; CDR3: CASNPGVTYEQYF
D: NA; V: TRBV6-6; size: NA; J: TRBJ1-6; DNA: TGTGCCAGCAGGGGGACGGATCTATCACCCCTCCACTTT; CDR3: CASRGTDLSPLHF
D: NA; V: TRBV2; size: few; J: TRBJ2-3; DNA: TGTGCCAGCAGACCCGCCTGGGCTTCAGATACGCAGTATTTT; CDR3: CASRPAWASDTQYF
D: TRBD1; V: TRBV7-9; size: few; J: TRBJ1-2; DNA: TGTGCCAGCAGCTCTTGGACAGGGGGCCAAAATGGCTACACCTTC; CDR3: CASSSWTGGQNGYTF
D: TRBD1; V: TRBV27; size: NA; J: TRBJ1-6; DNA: TGTGCCAGCAGTGGGACCGGGACAGGGTATTCACCCCTCCACTTT; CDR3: CASSGTGTGYSPLHF
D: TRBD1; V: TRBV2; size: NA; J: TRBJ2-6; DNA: TGTGCCAGCAGTGTTCAGGGGGTGGCTGGGGCCAACGTCCTGACTTTC; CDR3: CASSVQGVAGANVLTF
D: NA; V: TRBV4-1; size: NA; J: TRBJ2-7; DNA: TGCGCCAGCAGCCAAGTGGGCAGGGCTAGGCGGGAGCAGTACTTC; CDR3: CASSQVGRARREQYF
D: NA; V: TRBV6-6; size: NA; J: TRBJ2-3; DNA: TGTGCCAGCAGGTCGACTAGAGGGGCCACAGATACGCAGTATTTT; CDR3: CASRSTRGATDTQYF
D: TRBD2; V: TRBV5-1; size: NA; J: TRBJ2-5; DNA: TGCGCCAGCAGCTGGACTAGCGGGGGGGAACAGACCCAGTACTTC; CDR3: CASSWTSGGEQTQYF
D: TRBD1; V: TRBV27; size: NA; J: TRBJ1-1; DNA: TGTGCCAGCAGTTTAATGCCGACAGGGGTTACTGAAGCTTTCTTT; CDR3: CASSLMPTGVTEAFF
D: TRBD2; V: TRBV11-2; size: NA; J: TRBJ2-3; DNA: TGTGCCAGCAGCTGGACTAGCGGGGGGAGGGATACGCAGTATTTT; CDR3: CASSWTSGGRDTQYF
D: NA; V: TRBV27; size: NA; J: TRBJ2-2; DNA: TGTGCCAGCAGTTTTTTCCTAGCGAGAAACACCGGGGAGCTGTTTTTT; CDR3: CASSFFLARNTGELFF
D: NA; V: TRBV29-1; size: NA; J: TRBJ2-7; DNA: TGCAGCGTTCGCAAGGGCAGCTCCTACGAGCAGTACTTC; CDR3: CSVRKGSSYEQYF
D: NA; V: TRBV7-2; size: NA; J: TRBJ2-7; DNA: TGTGCCAGCAGCTCAGCCTACGAGCAGTACTTC; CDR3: CASSSAYEQYF
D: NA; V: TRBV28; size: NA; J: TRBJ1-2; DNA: TGTGCCAGCAGTTTTACGGCTAACTATGGCTACACCTTC; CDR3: CASSFTANYGYTF
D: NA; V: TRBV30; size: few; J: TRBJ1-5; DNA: TGTGCCTGGAGTCCTGGGCCCGGGCCCCAGCATTTT; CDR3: CAWSPGPGPQHF
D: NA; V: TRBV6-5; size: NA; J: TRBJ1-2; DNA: TGTGCCAGCAGGAAATCAGGCTATGGCTACACCTTC; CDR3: CASRKSGYGYTF
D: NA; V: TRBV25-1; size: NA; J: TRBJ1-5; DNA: TGTGCCAGCAGTGAATATTGGAGCAATCAGCCCCAGCATTTT; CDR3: CASSEYWSNQPQHF
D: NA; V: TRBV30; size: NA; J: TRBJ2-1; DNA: TGTGCCTGGAGTCCCATAAAGCAGGTTGCCTACAATGAGCAGTTCTTC; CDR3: CAWSPIKQVAYNEQFF
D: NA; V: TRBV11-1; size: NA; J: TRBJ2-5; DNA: TGTGCCAGCAGCCACTCCAGGGAAGAGACCCAGTACTTC; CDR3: CASSHSREETQYF
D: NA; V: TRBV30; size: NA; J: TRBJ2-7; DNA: TGTGCCTGGAGCGGGGGCGCTCATAAAGAGCAGTACTTC; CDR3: CAWSGGAHKEQYF
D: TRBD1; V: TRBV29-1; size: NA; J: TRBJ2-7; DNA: TGCAGCGCTGGAGGGACAGGGGTAAGCTACGAGCAGTACTTC; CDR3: CSAGGTGVSYEQYF
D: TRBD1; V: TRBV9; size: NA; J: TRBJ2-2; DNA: TGTGCCAGCAGCGTCGGGGGACAGGGTCGAACCGGGGAGCTGTTTTTT; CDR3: CASSVGGQGRTGELFF
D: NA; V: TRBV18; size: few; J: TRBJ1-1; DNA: TGTGCCAGCTCACCCGGACAGAACACTGAAGCTTTCTTT; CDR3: CASSPGQNTEAFF
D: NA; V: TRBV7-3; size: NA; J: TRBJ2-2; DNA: TGTGCCAGCAGCTTACAGCCCACCGGGGAGCTGTTTTTT; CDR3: CASSLQPTGELFF